This T cell receptor (beta chain) was retrieved from a study of CD8+ T cells in alopecia areata. On the study more broadly: Oral tofacitinib (5 to 10 mg twice daily) was administered to treated patients.

Extraction of RNA preceded its reverse transcription into cDNA, which served as the sequencing template. The data were produced by immunoSEQ multiplex PCR, yet TCRdb's version contains in-frame clones alone and is incomplete. This sample has approximately 12,000 clones, with about 53% found just once. The sample holds a few counts of this clone. Specimens obtained from alopecia areata patients comprised lesional scalp punch biopsies and peripheral blood. V lost 4 bases, J lost 4 bases, and 3 bases stayed unmatched. The germline CDR1 and CDR2 sequences are SGHVS and FNYEAQ. CDR3 length equals 16 residues.

Source material: skin. This clonotype was obtained from a human donor with alopecia areata. The chain recombines TRBV7-6 with TRBJ2-2, with 13 bases aligning to TRBD2. The CDR3 reads CASSSGLAGITGELFF. DNA of the CDR3: TGTGCCAGCAGCTCGGGACTAGCGGGAATCACCGGGGAGCTGTTTTTT.